These 25 T cell receptor beta chains were all obtained from the same sample, sequenced in a study of cytomegalovirus exposure and HLA in healthy donors (dated by TCRdb to the late 2010s). Library method: the immunoSEQ multiplex PCR assay. A mixture of 60 forward primers for TCR Vbeta segments and 13 reverse primers for TCR Jbeta segments was used in the multiplex PCR. TCRdb provides this immuneACCESS table in a form limited to in-frame rearrangements. Some clones are lacking; in checked studies, under half of them reflect an unresolved V gene, and why the rest are absent is not known. The sample has about 160,000 clones on record, approximately 81% of them singletons. The ten largest clones capture more than 2% of the sample. The specimen was PBMCs. The receptors originated from a man younger than 35 in good health and CMV-seropositive.

Remarks on this clone: Other DNA sequences in this sample translate to the same CDR3. The chain joins TRBV6-5 to TRBJ2-6, with unresolved D. The CDR3 totals 14 residues. Deletions cut 2 bases from V and 0 bases from J, with 2 bases between. Germline lookup yields CDR1 MNHEY and CDR2 SVGAGI. The CDR3 DNA reads TGTGCCAGCAGTTACCTCTCTGGGGCCAACGTCCTGACTTTC. Its protein product is CASSYLSGANVLTF.

The V gene is TRBV4-1, the J gene TRBJ2-5; 7 nucleotides align to TRBD1. The CDR3 consists of 17 residues. J was trimmed by 1 base and V by 0 bases; bases with no gene match: 8. The germline CDR1 and CDR2 sequences are MGHRA and YSYEKL. For the CDR3, the DNA is TGCGCCAGCAGCCAAGATTCCCCTAACAGGGGCCAAGAGACCCAGTACTTC. Its protein product is CASSQDSPNRGQETQYF.

The chain has TRBV7-9 and TRBJ2-7; unclear D gene. Looked up from germline, CDR1 is SEHNR and CDR2 is FQNEAQ (reference sequence). With 5 bases removed from V and 1 base from J, the gap between germline ends came to 3 bases. The CDR3 is made up of 11 amino acids. The CDR3 here is CASSPSYEQYF. The CDR3 DNA reads TGTGCCAGCAGCCCTTCCTACGAGCAGTACTTC.

This chain links TRBV21-1 with TRBJ2-7; the table assigns TRBD1, which was not confirmed against the DNA. TRBV21-1 is a recognized pseudogene. The CDR3 is 15 residues long. The CDR3 region is CASSKIRDRFYEQYF. CDR3 in DNA: TGTGCCAGCAGCAAAATCCGGGACAGGTTCTACGAGCAGTACTTC.

The rearrangement joins TRBV19 to TRBJ1-5; no reliable D call. Trimming left V 6 bases short and J 0 bases short, with 9 bases between. Germline CDR1 reads LNHDA; CDR2 reads SQIVND (reference sequence). This CDR3 spans 14 amino acids. Here the CDR3 reads CASRVMSSNQPQHF. The CDR3 nucleotides read TGTGCCAGTAGGGTGATGAGTAGCAATCAGCCCCAGCATTTT.

The chain is built from TRBV6-1 and TRBJ1-5; TRBD1 might be the D (5 bases). Germline V lookup: CDR1 MNHNS, CDR2 SASEGT. The V and J ends lost 5 bases and 4 bases respectively, with 15 bases between them. This CDR3 has 15 amino acids. CDR3 loop: CASSSRVGGNQPQHF. For the CDR3, the DNA is TGTGCCAGCAGTTCCAGGGTCGGGGGTAATCAGCCCCAGCATTTT.

The gene calls are TRBV11-2 and TRBJ1-2, with TRBD1 matching 8 bases. The germline CDR1 and CDR2 sequences are SGHAT and FQNNGV. The CDR3 length is 13 residues. The J segment lost 8 bases and the V segment lost 5 bases, leaving 7 bases of the junction unmatched. The CDR3 DNA reads TGTGCCAGCAGCCCCGACAGGGGAGGAGGCTACACCTTC. Its protein product is CASSPDRGGGYTF.

The rearrangement links TRBV19 to TRBJ2-5; TRBD2 is a possible D gene (6 bases). Germline lookup yields CDR1 LNHDA and CDR2 SQIVND (reference sequence). There are 13 residues in the CDR3. With 4 bases removed from V and 5 bases from J, the gap between germline ends came to 11 bases. CDR3 region: CASSKTRGETQYF. The CDR3 coding sequence is TGTGCCAGTAGTAAGACCCGGGGGGAGACCCAGTACTTC. The whole variable domain, filled in from reference TRBV19 and TRBJ2-5, reads DGGITQSPKYLFRKEGQNVTLSCEQNLNHDAMYWYRQDPGQGLRLIYYSQIVNDFQKGDIAEGYSVSREKKESFPLTVTSAQKNPTAFYLCASSKTRGETQYFGPGTRLLVL.

This clone was found once. The junction departs from the called germline gene at one end, perhaps through a read error. The V and J genes are TRBV7-9 and TRBJ2-7, with 10 bases fitting TRBD1. CDR1 SEHNR and CDR2 FQNEAQ come from the germline V gene (reference sequence). The CDR3 totals 16 residues. The DNA for the CDR3 is TGTTCCAGCAGCGGCCGGGACAGGGGATTTTCCAACGAGCAGTACTTC. Amino acids: CSSSGRDRGFSNEQYF.

The chain uses TRBV10-3 and TRBJ2-1, with a tentative D call TRBD1 (5 bases). Trimming took off 10 bases at V and 3 bases at J, with 19 bases between the two ends. This CDR3 has 15 residues. CDR1 is ENHRY and CDR2 is SYGVKD in the germline V gene. CDR3 sequence: CASRPLQVGYNEQFF. In nucleotides, the CDR3 is TGTGCCAGTCGGCCTTTACAGGTTGGCTACAATGAGCAGTTCTTC.

The CDR3 loop is CASSKYEPGLAGYTDTQYF. CDR3 in DNA: TGTGCCAGCAGCAAATACGAGCCGGGACTAGCGGGGTACACAGATACGCAGTATTTT. V usage is TRBV21-1 and J usage is TRBJ2-3; no check of the table's D call, TRBD2, against the DNA was made. TRBV21-1 corresponds to a pseudogene. This CDR3 comprises 19 residues.

The CDR3 DNA sequence: TGTGCCAGCAGCGTAGGCGGAGGACTAGCGCCCGGAAAGACCCAGTACTTC. It is translated as CASSVGGGLAPGKTQYF. This chain connects TRBV9 to TRBJ2-5, with 9 bases lining up with TRBD2. The junction had 12 bases not matched to a gene; V was cut back by 0 bases and J by 6 bases. The CDR3 runs 17 residues. The germline gives CDR1 SGDLS, CDR2 YYNGEE.

The chain has TRBV18 and TRBJ2-3; TRBD2 matches 9 bases. Trimming removed 4 bases from V and 4 bases from J; junction bases left unmatched: 12. Germline values: CDR1 KGHSH, CDR2 LQKENI. This CDR3 has 17 residues. CDR3 loop: CASSREYSGGSSDTQYF. DNA of the CDR3: TGTGCCAGCTCACGAGAATACAGCGGGGGGAGTTCAGATACGCAGTATTTT.

This rearrangement joins TRBV7-2 to TRBJ2-1, with 10 bases fitting TRBD2. CDR1 is SGHTA, CDR2 FQGNSA, per germline. With V trimmed by 4 bases and J by 7 bases, 7 bases remained unmatched. The CDR3 is 15 amino acids. The CDR3 DNA follows: TGTGCCAGCAGCTCAAGCGGGGGGGCCTGGAATGAGCAGTTCTTC. Encoded protein: CASSSSGGAWNEQFF.

CDR3 region: CASSEGGGGADTQYF. In DNA, the CDR3 is TGTGCCAGTAGTGAAGGAGGGGGGGGCGCTGATACGCAGTATTTT. The gene calls are TRBV19 and TRBJ2-3, with D possibly matching TRBD2 (7 bases). The CDR3 covers 15 residues. CDR1 is LNHDA, CDR2 SQIVND, per germline (reference sequence). Trimming took off 5 bases at V and 6 bases at J, with 18 bases between the two ends.

This chain joins TRBV7-2 and TRBJ2-3, with 10 bases lining up with TRBD2. Germline loops: CDR1 SGHTA, CDR2 FQGNSA. The CDR3 loop spans 15 amino acids. V shed 5 bases and J 1 base; nucleotides not matched to a gene: 3. In nucleotides, the CDR3 is TGTGCCAGCAGCCCCGGGACTAGCGGCACAGATACGCAGTATTTT. Translated: CASSPGTSGTDTQYF.

The rearrangement uses TRBV4-3 and TRBJ1-1; unclear D gene. CDR1 and CDR2 from the germline V gene are LGHNA and YSLEER. The CDR3 runs 13 residues. V dropped 1 base and J dropped 1 base, with 4 bases sitting between them. CDR3 nucleotides: TGCGCCAGCAGCCAAGGACAGAACACTGAAGCTTTCTTT. Translating gives CASSQGQNTEAFF.

The chain joins TRBV4-1 to TRBJ1-2; D may be TRBD1 (6 bases). CDR1 is MGHRA and CDR2 is YSYEKL in the germline V gene. This CDR3 has 15 amino acids. Trimming removed 2 bases at V and 2 bases at J, with 12 bases between. CDR3 coding DNA: TGCGCCAGCAGCCAATATCCCGACAGGAACTATGGCTACACCTTC. Translation: CASSQYPDRNYGYTF.

CDR3 loop: CASSLIAGGINEQYF. The DNA of the CDR3 is TGTGCCAGCAGCTTGATCGCTGGGGGGATCAACGAGCAGTACTTC. The rearrangement uses TRBV7-6 and TRBJ2-5; perhaps TRBD2 as D (6 bases). Judging by the DNA end, TRBJ2-7 fits better; the J call may be wrong. This CDR3 comprises 15 residues. CDR1 and CDR2 (germline): SGHVS, FNYEAQ.

This sequence joins TRBV6-6 and TRBJ1-2, with 9 bases matching TRBD1. The V gene end was trimmed by 2 bases and the J gene end by 4 bases; junction bases not matched to a gene: 2. CDR1 is MNHNY and CDR2 is SVGAGI in the germline V gene (reference sequence). The CDR3 extends over 14 amino acids. In DNA form, the CDR3 reads TGTGCCAGCAGTTACCTGGACAGGGGCTATGGCTACACCTTC. Its translation is CASSYLDRGYGYTF.

The rearrangement joins TRBV5-1 to TRBJ1-5, with a weak D call TRBD1 (5 bases). Per the germline V gene, CDR1 is SGHRS and CDR2 is YFSETQ. The CDR3 has 15 amino acids. The V end was cut by 4 bases, the J end by 0 bases, with 11 bases between. CDR3 sequence (DNA): TGCGCCAGCAGCCCGGACAACTATAGCAATCAGCCCCAGCATTTT. The encoded protein is CASSPDNYSNQPQHF.

The chain joins TRBV7-9 to TRBJ1-6; TRBD1 matches at 9 bases. Germline V gene data show CDR1 as SEHNR and CDR2 as FQNEAQ (reference sequence). This CDR3 region has 15 residues. Trimming cost V 5 bases and J 8 bases; bases outside gene matches: 7. The CDR3 region has the DNA TGTGCCAGCAGCGGAACCGGGACAGGGTATTCACCCCTCCACTTT. Its protein product is CASSGTGTGYSPLHF.

The chain carries TRBV19 and TRBJ1-1; maybe TRBD1 (5 bases). The V and J ends lost 3 bases and 11 bases respectively, with 19 bases between them. This CDR3 comprises 14 residues. Germline V gene data show CDR1 as LNHDA and CDR2 as SQIVND (reference sequence). The chain's CDR3 is CASSIGVDIKVAFF. The DNA for the CDR3 is TGTGCCAGTAGTATTGGGGTGGACATAAAGGTTGCTTTCTTT.

This chain links TRBV6-1 with TRBJ1-6; D may be TRBD1 (6 bases). CDR1 MNHNS and CDR2 SASEGT come from the germline V gene. V lost 6 bases to trimming and J lost 0 bases, with 9 bases between them. The CDR3 runs to 15 residues. This CDR3 reads CASSRDNSYNSPLHF. The DNA of the CDR3 is TGTGCCAGCAGCCGGGACAACTCCTATAATTCACCCCTCCACTTT.

This clone was counted a single time. The chain employs TRBV19 and TRBJ2-1; 7 bases map to TRBD1. CDR1 is LNHDA and CDR2 is SQIVND in the germline V gene (reference sequence). CDR3 length equals 12 residues. Germline trimming cut 6 bases from V and 10 bases from J; bases unmatched to any gene: 6. The CDR3 loop reads CASRKWGQEQFF. CDR3 nucleotide sequence: TGTGCCAGTAGAAAATGGGGACAGGAGCAGTTCTTC.